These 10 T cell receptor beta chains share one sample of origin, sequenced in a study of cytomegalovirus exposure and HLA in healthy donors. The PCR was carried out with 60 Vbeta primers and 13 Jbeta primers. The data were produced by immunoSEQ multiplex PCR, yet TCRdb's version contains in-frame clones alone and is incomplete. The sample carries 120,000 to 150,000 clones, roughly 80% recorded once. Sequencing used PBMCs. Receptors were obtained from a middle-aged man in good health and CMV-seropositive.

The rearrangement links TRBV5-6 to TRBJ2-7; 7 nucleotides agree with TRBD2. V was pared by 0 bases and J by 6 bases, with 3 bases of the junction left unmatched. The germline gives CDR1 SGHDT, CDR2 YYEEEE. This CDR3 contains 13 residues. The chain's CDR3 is CASSLVGGGEQYF. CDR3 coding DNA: TGTGCCAGCAGCTTGGTGGGGGGGGGCGAGCAGTACTTC.

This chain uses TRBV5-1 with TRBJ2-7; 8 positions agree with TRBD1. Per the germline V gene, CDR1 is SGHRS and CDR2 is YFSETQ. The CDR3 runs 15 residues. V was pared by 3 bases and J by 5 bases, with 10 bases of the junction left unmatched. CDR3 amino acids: CASSSQPTGVNEQYF. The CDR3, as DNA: TGCGCCAGCAGCTCCCAACCGACAGGGGTCAACGAGCAGTACTTC.

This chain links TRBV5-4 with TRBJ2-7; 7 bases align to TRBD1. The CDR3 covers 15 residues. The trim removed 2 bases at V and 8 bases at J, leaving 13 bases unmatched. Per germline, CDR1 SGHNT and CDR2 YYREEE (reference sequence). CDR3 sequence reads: CASSLRRDSLRKQYF. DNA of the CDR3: TGTGCCAGCAGCTTACGCCGGGACAGCTTACGGAAGCAGTACTTC.

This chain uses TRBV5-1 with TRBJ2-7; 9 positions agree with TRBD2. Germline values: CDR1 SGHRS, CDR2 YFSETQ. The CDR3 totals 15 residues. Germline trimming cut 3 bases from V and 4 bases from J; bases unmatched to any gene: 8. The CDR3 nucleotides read TGCGCCAGCAGCTCGACGACTAGCGGCGGTTACGAGCAGTACTTC. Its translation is CASSSTTSGGYEQYF.

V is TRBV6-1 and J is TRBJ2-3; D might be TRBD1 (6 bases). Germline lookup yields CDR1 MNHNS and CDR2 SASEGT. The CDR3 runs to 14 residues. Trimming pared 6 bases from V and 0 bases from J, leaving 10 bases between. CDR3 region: CASRDRLSTDTQYF. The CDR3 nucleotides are TGTGCCAGCAGAGACAGGCTTAGCACAGATACGCAGTATTTT.

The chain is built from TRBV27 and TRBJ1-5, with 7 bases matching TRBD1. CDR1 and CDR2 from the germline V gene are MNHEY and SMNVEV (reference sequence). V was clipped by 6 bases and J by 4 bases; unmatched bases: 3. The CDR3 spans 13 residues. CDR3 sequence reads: CASSPQGNQPQHF. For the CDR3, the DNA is TGTGCCAGCAGCCCACAGGGGAATCAGCCCCAGCATTTT.

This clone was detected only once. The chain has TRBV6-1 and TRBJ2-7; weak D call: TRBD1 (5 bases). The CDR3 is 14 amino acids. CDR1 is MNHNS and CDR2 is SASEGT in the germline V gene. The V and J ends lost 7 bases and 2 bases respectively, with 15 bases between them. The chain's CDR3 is CASTLRQGPYEQYF. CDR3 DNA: TGTGCCAGCACCCTGCGCCAGGGCCCCTACGAGCAGTACTTC.

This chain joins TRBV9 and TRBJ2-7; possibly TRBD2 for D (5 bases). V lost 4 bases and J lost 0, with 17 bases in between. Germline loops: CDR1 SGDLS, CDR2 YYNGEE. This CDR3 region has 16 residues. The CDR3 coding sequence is TGTGCCAGCAGCTCTCAGCGAGGCGGGTCCTCCTACGAGCAGTACTTC. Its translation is CASSSQRGGSSYEQYF.

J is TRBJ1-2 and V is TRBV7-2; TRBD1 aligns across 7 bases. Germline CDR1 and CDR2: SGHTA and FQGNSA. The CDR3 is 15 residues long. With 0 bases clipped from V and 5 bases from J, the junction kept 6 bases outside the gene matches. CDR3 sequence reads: CASSLAEGAVYGYTF. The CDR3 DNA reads TGTGCCAGCAGCTTAGCGGAGGGGGCGGTGTATGGCTACACCTTC.

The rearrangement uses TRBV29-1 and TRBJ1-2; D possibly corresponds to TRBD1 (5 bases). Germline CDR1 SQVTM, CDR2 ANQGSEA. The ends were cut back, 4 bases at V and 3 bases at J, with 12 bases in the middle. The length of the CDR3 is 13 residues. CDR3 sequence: CSVVGAPYYGYTF. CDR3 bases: TGCAGCGTTGTAGGGGCCCCTTACTATGGCTACACCTTC.